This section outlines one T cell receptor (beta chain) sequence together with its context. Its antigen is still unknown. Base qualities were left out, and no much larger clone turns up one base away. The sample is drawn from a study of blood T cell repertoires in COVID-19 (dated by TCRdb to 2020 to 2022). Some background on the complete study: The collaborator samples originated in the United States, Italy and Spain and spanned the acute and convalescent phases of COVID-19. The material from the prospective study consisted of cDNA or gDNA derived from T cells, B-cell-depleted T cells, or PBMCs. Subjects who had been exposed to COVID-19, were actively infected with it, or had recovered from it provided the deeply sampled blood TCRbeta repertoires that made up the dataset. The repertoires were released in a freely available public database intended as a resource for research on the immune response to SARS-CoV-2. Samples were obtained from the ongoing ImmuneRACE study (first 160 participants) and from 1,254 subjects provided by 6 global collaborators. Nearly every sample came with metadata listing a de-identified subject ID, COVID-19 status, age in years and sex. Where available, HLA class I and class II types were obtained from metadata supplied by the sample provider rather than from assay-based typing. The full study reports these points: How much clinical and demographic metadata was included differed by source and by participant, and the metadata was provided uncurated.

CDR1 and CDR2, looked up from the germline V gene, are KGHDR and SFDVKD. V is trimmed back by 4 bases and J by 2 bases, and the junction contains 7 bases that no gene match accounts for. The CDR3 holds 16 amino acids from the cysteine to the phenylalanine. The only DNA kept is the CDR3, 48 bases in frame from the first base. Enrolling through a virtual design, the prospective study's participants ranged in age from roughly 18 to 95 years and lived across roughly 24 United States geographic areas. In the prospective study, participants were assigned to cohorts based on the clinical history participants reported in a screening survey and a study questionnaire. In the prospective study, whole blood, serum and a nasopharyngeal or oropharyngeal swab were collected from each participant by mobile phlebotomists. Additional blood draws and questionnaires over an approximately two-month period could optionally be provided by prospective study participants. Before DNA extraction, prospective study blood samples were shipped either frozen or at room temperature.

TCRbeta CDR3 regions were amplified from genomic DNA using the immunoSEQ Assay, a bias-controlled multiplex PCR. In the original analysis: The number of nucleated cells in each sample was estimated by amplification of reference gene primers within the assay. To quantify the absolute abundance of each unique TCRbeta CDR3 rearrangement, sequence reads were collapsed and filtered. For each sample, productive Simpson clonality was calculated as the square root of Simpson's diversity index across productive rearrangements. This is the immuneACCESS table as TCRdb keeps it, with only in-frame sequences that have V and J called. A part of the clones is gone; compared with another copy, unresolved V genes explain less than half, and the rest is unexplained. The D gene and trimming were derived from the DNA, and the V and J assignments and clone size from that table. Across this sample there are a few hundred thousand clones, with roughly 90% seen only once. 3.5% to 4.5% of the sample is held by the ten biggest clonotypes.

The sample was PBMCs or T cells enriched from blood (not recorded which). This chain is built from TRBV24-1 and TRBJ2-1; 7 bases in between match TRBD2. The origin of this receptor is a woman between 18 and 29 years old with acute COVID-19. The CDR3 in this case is CATSDLGGSAYNEQFF. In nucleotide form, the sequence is TGTGCCACCAGTGACCTGGGAGGGAGCGCCTACAATGAGCAGTTCTTC.